This paragraph reports one T cell receptor (beta chain). Its antigen is not known. The data derive from a study of T cell responses to AZD1222 COVID-19 vaccine. Study-level information: Second doses that came at about 4 or about 12 weeks were put together.

The repertoire was sequenced with immunoSEQ multiplex PCR; TCRdb's copy has only in-frame clones and lacks some. The data hold about 120,000 clones, with 90% observed a single time. Study-level points and caveats: Clonal diversity was possibly underestimated, and the donors were mostly white British, with more females.

Per germline, CDR1 SGDLS and CDR2 YYNGEE. The CDR3 runs to 15 residues. The V gene lost 0 bases and the J gene lost 7 bases, with 13 bases spanning the gap. The specimen comprised peripheral blood, sampled on day 0 of AZD1222 vaccination. J is TRBJ2-2 and V is TRBV9; a possible D gene is TRBD2 (6 bases). This receptor was identified in an adult in good health. The CDR3 sequence: CASSVAGVPNGELFF. DNA of the CDR3: TGTGCCAGCAGCGTAGCGGGAGTCCCCAACGGGGAGCTGTTTTTT.